Below are 25 T cell receptor beta chains sequenced from a single sample in a study of T-cell memory formation after mild COVID-19. Using its own MiXCR run on the 5' RACE reads, TCRdb lists one record per CDR3 protein. The repertoire holds 300,000 to 350,000 distinct CDR3 sequences, with about an eighth as singletons. The sequenced material came from PBMCs or a T cell subset sorted from them (not recorded which). Every receptor here comes from a man between 18 and 35 years old who had mild COVID-19 (a few samples of this study predate the infection). Cell type and time point are not known.

V usage is TRBV29-1 and J usage is TRBJ1-5; D gene uncertain. V was clipped by 2 bases and J by 7 bases, with 12 bases between them. CDR3 length: 13 amino acids. Germline assignment: CDR1 SQVTM and CDR2 ANQGSEA. The CDR3 bases are TGCAGCGTTGAATTCGCCGACGGCCAGCCCCAGCATTTT. This sequence encodes CSVEFADGQPQHF.

Ten or more counts support this clonotype. J is TRBJ2-1 and V is TRBV7-2; 8 positions agree with TRBD2. The CDR3 runs to 15 residues. V trimming: 5 bases; J trimming: 4 bases; junction bases outside the gene matches: 7. CDR1 and CDR2 from the germline V gene are SGHTA and FQGNSA. The CDR3 region has the DNA TGTGCCAGCAGCGCCGAACTAGCGGAGTACAATGAGCAGTTCTTC. It encodes CASSAELAEYNEQFF. Full variable domain (outside the CDR3, taken from reference TRBV7-2 and TRBJ2-1): GAGVSQSPSNKVTEKGKDVELRCDPISGHTALYWYRQSLGQGLEFLIYFQGNSAPDKSGLPSDRFSAERTGGSVSTLTIQRTQQEDSAVYLCASSAELAEYNEQFFGPGTRLTVL.

In its sample, this clonotype was seen a few times. The chain joins TRBV27 to TRBJ2-7; D possibly corresponds to TRBD1 (5 bases). Germline V gene lookup returns CDR1 MNHEY and CDR2 SMNVEV (reference sequence). V lost 6 bases, J lost 4 bases, and 16 bases lay in between. The CDR3 is 14 residues long. The CDR3 reads CASSPPGKRYEQYV. In DNA form, the CDR3 reads TGTGCCAGCAGCCCCCCAGGGAAACGATACGAGCAGTACGTC.

The chain links TRBV25-1 to TRBJ1-1; D not certain. The CDR3 is made up of 15 amino acids. Germline lookup yields CDR1 MGHDK and CDR2 SYGVNS. V was pared by 4 bases and J by 0 bases, with 12 bases between. CDR3 sequence: CASSAAEGVNTEAFF. Written as DNA, the CDR3 is TGTGCCAGCAGTGCCGCCGAAGGAGTGAACACTGAAGCTTTCTTT.

Judged by abundance, this clonotype is medium-sized. This rearrangement joins TRBV4-3 to TRBJ2-4, with a tentative D call TRBD2 (7 bases). Trimming pared 0 bases from V and 6 bases from J, leaving 12 bases between. The CDR3 contains 15 residues. Germline CDR1 reads LGHNA; CDR2 reads YSLEER. CDR3 nucleotides: TGCGCCAGCAGCCAAGATTTCGGGGGGCCAAACATTCAGTACTTC. Amino acids: CASSQDFGGPNIQYF.

Written as DNA, the CDR3 is TGTGCCAGCAGCTTAGTCCCTAGCGGGGGGGCCGCAGAGACCCAGTACTTC. This codes for CASSLVPSGGAAETQYF. The chain employs TRBV11-2 and TRBJ2-5, with 12 bases matching TRBD2. The germline gives CDR1 SGHAT, CDR2 FQNNGV. The CDR3 is 17 amino acids. The junction had 7 bases not matched to a gene; V was cut back by 1 base and J by 4 bases. Variable domain in full (rest from reference TRBV11-2 and TRBJ2-5): EAGVAQSPRYKIIEKRQSVAFWCNPISGHATLYWYQQILGQGPKLLIQFQNNGVVDDSQLPKDRFSAERLKGVDSTLKIQPAKLEDSAVYLCASSLVPSGGAAETQYFGPGTRLLVL.

The sample holds many counts of this clonotype. The rearrangement uses TRBV12-3 or TRBV12-4 and TRBJ2-1; D not resolved. Trimming removed 2 bases from V and 5 bases from J, with 4 bases in between. The CDR3 length is 12 residues. This CDR3 is CASSLLHNEQFF. In DNA, the CDR3 is TGTGCCAGCAGTTTACTTCACAATGAGCAGTTCTTC.

This clonotype was seen many times. This chain joins TRBV7-2 and TRBJ1-1; the match to TRBD1 covers 8 bases. Unmatched junction bases numbered 6, after V lost 4 bases and J lost 5 bases. The germline CDR1 and CDR2 sequences are SGHTA and FQGNSA. This CDR3 is built from 14 residues. CDR3 in amino acids: CASSSYRGWTEAFF. CDR3 nucleotides: TGTGCCAGCAGCTCCTACAGGGGGTGGACTGAAGCTTTCTTT.

In its sample, this clonotype was seen a few times. This chain uses TRBV28 with TRBJ2-5; no clear D. The CDR3 runs to 12 residues. Germline CDR1 and CDR2: MDHEN and SYDVKM. V was clipped by 5 bases and J by 4 bases, with 8 bases between them. CDR3 DNA: TGTGCCAGCAGTCGCCCCATAGAGACCCAGTACTTC. It codes for CASSRPIETQYF.

The chain links TRBV12-3 or TRBV12-4 to TRBJ1-2, with D tentatively TRBD1 (6 bases). Trimming took off 5 bases at V and 4 bases at J, with 14 bases between the two ends. The CDR3 consists of 14 residues. The CDR3: CASSVRQAVYGYTF. The CDR3 bases are TGTGCCAGCAGTGTTAGACAGGCCGTCTATGGCTACACCTTC.

This clonotype occurred many times. The CDR3 DNA is TGTGCCAGCAGCGACCCACCGGGACCCGGGGAGCTGTTTTTT. Translation: CASSDPPGPGELFF. The V gene is TRBV6-2 or TRBV6-3, the J gene TRBJ2-2, with D tentatively TRBD1 or TRBD2 (5 bases each). The germline V gene encodes CDR1 MNHEY and CDR2 SVGEGT. V was pared by 6 bases and J by 6 bases, with 14 bases between. The CDR3 is made up of 14 amino acids.

The chain couples TRBV7-2 to TRBJ1-2; TRBD1 might be the D (6 bases). The CDR3 extends over 16 amino acids. CDR1 is SGHTA and CDR2 is FQGNSA in the germline V gene. The V end was cut by 7 bases, the J end by 1 base, with 19 bases between. CDR3: CASISSQGQYNYGYTF. CDR3 in DNA: TGTGCCAGCATCAGCTCCCAAGGACAGTATAACTATGGCTACACCTTC.

Ten or more counts support this clonotype. The chain employs TRBV2 and TRBJ1-4, with 7 bases that match TRBD1. The germline V gene encodes CDR1 SNHLY and CDR2 FYNNEI. After removal of 6 bases from V and 7 bases from J, the junction contained 11 bases not matched to a gene. The CDR3 loop spans 15 amino acids. CDR3: CASRYRQGSSEKLFF. The CDR3 DNA reads as TGTGCCAGCAGATACCGACAGGGATCCTCTGAAAAACTGTTTTTT.

Notes on this clonotype: Given a much more abundant clone one base away, this may be a read error. The V call is TRBV5-1, the J call TRBJ2-1; D not resolved. The germline gives CDR1 SGHRS, CDR2 YFSETQ. Between the trimmed V and J ends, which lost 1 base and 5 bases, there was a span of 10 bases. The CDR3 length is 14 residues. CDR3 sequence: CASSLCGANNEQFF. CDR3 DNA: TGCGCCAGCAGCTTGTGTGGCGCCAACAATGAGCAGTTCTTC.

The chain employs TRBV28 and TRBJ1-5; no clear D gene. Trimming stripped 6 bases from V and 4 bases from J, with 16 bases between. CDR1 and CDR2 from the germline V gene are MDHEN and SYDVKM. The CDR3 consists of 15 residues. CDR3 in DNA: TGTGCCAGCAGCTGGGGATCGGGAATTAATCAGCCCCAGCATTTT. Protein product: CASSWGSGINQPQHF. The whole variable domain, remainder taken from reference TRBV28 and TRBJ1-5, is DVKVTQSSRYLVKRTGEKVFLECVQDMDHENMFWYRQDPGLGLRLIYFSYDVKMKEKGDIPEGYSVSREKKERFSLILESASTNQTSMYLCASSWGSGINQPQHFGDGTRLSIL.

This clonotype has only a few counts. The rearrangement joins TRBV6-2 or TRBV6-3 to TRBJ2-5, with 8 nucleotides matching TRBD2. Germline CDR1 MNHEY, CDR2 SVGEGT. After removal of 5 bases from V and 1 base from J, the junction contained 9 bases not matched to a gene. The CDR3 sequence is 16 residues long. CDR3 region: CASSDWSGGRQETQYF. For the CDR3, the DNA is TGTGCCAGCAGTGACTGGAGCGGGGGACGCCAAGAGACCCAGTACTTC.

This clonotype was detected a few times. The chain joins TRBV9 to TRBJ2-1; D remains unclear. The germline V gene encodes CDR1 SGDLS and CDR2 YYNGEE. The CDR3 consists of 14 residues. The germline V and J ends were trimmed by 7 bases and 0 bases, with 11 bases remaining between them. The CDR3 nucleotides read TGTGCCAGCGGGCTCACAGCCTCCTACAATGAGCAGTTCTTC. It specifies CASGLTASYNEQFF.

Comment on this clonotype: A much bigger clone sits one base away, suggesting this may be a read error. Because it lacks the conserved phenylalanine or tryptophan at the end, this CDR3 is likely a read error. This chain uses TRBV11-3 with TRBJ2-1; TRBD2 matches at 10 bases. Germline V lookup: CDR1 SGHNT, CDR2 YENEEA. The CDR3 consists of 14 residues. V was clipped by 3 bases and J by 4 bases; unmatched bases: 0. CDR3 DNA sequence: TGTGCCAGCAGCTTTAGCGGGGGGTACAATGAGCAGTTCTTA. Protein: CASSFSGGYNEQFL.

This clonotype occurred a few times. The chain links TRBV24-1 to TRBJ2-5; D uncertain. CDR3 length: 15 residues. CDR1 is KGHDR, CDR2 SFDVKD, per germline. Trimming shortened V by 5 bases and J by 1 base, and 13 bases separated the two germline ends. This CDR3 reads CATSVNPLIQETQYF. In DNA, the CDR3 is TGTGCCACCAGTGTGAACCCCCTGATCCAAGAGACCCAGTACTTC.

This chain connects TRBV20-1 to TRBJ2-3; D perhaps matches TRBD2 (6 bases). Germline-derived CDR1 and CDR2 are DFQATT and SNEGSKA (reference sequence). Between the trimmed V and J ends, which lost 0 bases and 4 bases, there was a span of 11 bases. The CDR3 contains 14 residues. The CDR3, as DNA: TGCAGTGCTAGAGATACCAGGGAGGCAGATACGCAGTATTTT. Translation gives CSARDTREADTQYF.

The chain is built from TRBV20-1 and TRBJ2-1; D is uncertain. Trimming pared 6 bases from V and 4 bases from J, leaving 13 bases between. Germline V gene data show CDR1 as DFQATT and CDR2 as SNEGSKA (reference sequence). This CDR3 comprises 13 residues. The CDR3 loop is CSARRAPYNEQFF. The CDR3 DNA reads TGCAGTGCGCGCCGGGCCCCGTACAATGAGCAGTTCTTC.

This clonotype occurred many times. The chain carries TRBV6-5 and TRBJ1-1, with D perhaps matching TRBD1 (6 bases). The CDR3 is 14 residues long. The V gene lost 5 bases and the J gene lost 0 bases, with 10 bases spanning the gap. Germline loops: CDR1 MNHEY, CDR2 SVGAGI. CDR3 DNA: TGTGCCAGCAGTCTACAGGGCCTGAACACTGAAGCTTTCTTT. This translates into CASSLQGLNTEAFF.

This clonotype was seen a few times. The genes are TRBV3-1 and TRBJ2-4; 9 nucleotides agree with TRBD1. The length of the CDR3 is 15 residues. The ends lost 6 bases at V and 2 bases at J; junction bases unmatched: 5. CDR1 is LGHDT, CDR2 YNNKEL, per germline (reference sequence). The CDR3 DNA follows: TGTGCCAGCAGTCGACAGGGGGAATCCAAAAACATTCAGTACTTC. Translated, it gives CASSRQGESKNIQYF.

This clonotype was observed a few times. V usage is TRBV10-3 and J usage is TRBJ2-1, with 9 bases fitting TRBD1. The V and J ends lost 7 bases and 6 bases, in that order; junction bases with no gene match: 4. There are 13 residues in the CDR3. Germline V gene lookup returns CDR1 ENHRY and CDR2 SYGVKD. The CDR3 nucleotides read TGTGCCATCACTCTGGACAGGGGCAATGAGCAGTTCTTC. This encodes CAITLDRGNEQFF.

The rearrangement joins TRBV18 to TRBJ2-2, with a weak D call TRBD1 (5 bases). Trimming removed 2 bases at V and 5 bases at J, with 9 bases between. Germline lookup yields CDR1 KGHSH and CDR2 LQKENI. This CDR3 contains 14 residues. The CDR3 here is CASSPTRGTGELFF. The CDR3 DNA reads as TGTGCCAGCTCACCAACAAGGGGAACCGGGGAGCTGTTTTTT.